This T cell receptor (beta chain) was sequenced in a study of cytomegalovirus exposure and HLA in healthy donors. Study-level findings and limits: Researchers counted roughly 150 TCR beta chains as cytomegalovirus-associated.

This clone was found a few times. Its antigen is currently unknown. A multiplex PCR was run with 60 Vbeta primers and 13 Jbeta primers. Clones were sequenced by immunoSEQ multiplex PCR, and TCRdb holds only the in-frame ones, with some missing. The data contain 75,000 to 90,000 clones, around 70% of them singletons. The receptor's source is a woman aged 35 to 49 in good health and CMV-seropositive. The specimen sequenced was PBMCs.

CDR3 in amino acids: CASSPGTMQFF. The CDR3 DNA reads TGTGCCAGCTCACCGGGGACAATGCAGTTCTTC. V usage is TRBV18 and J usage is TRBJ2-1; D is possibly TRBD1 (6 bases). V was pared by 3 bases and J by 12 bases, with 9 bases between. Per germline, CDR1 KGHSH and CDR2 LQKENI. The CDR3 runs to 11 residues.